This T cell receptor beta chain originates from a study of blood T cell repertoires in COVID-19. Study background: PBMCs, B-cell-depleted T cells, or T cells provided the cDNA or gDNA that made up the material.

Sequenced by immunoSEQ multiplex PCR; TCRdb stores in-frame clones only, minus some. The sample includes more than 150,000 clones, about 85% of them seen just once. Germline values: CDR1 GTSNPN, CDR2 SVGIG (reference sequence). The V and J ends lost 2 bases and 2 bases respectively, with 13 bases between them. The CDR3 runs to 15 residues. The TCR comes from a woman younger than 45 who had recovered from COVID-19. Sequenced material: PBMCs or T cells enriched from blood (not recorded which). The chain combines TRBV30 with TRBJ1-5; D is perhaps TRBD1 (5 bases). CDR3 DNA: TGTGCCTGGAGTCGGGGGGGTATTGGCAATCAGCCCCAGCATTTT. It translates to CAWSRGGIGNQPQHF.